This entry features one T cell receptor beta chain sequence. Its antigen remains unknown. The data derive from a study of cytomegalovirus exposure and HLA in healthy donors. The study's findings and limits: Presence/absence analyses rested on an assumption that sequencing depth was roughly uniform across donors.

Germline V CDR1 and CDR2: SGDLS, YYNGEE. The CDR3 runs 15 residues. V was trimmed by 0 bases and J by 6 bases, leaving 12 bases between them. The PCR had 60 Vbeta and 13 Jbeta primers. The table came from immunoSEQ multiplex PCR; TCRdb's copy has only in-frame clones and leaves some out. The table shows about 150,000 clones, with 75% occurring only once. The specimen was PBMCs. The chain recombines TRBV9 with TRBJ2-2; no firm D call. The sequence derives from a young man in good health and CMV-seronegative. The chain's CDR3 is CASSVEVTPSGELFF. In nucleotides, the CDR3 is TGTGCCAGCAGCGTAGAGGTGACACCCTCCGGGGAGCTGTTTTTT.